These 5 T cell receptor delta chains share one sample of origin, sequenced in a study of gamma-delta T cells after stem cell transplantation. TCRdb reanalysed the RT-PCR reads with CATT. This sample yields roughly 1,500 delta-chain clones, of which around 3.5% are seen a single time; about 20% belongs to the top ten. Sample: gamma-delta T cells. The receptors here all came from a human donor. It is not recorded whose cells these are; they may come from a transplant donor.

This clone was observed a few times. The rearrangement links TRDV2 to TRDJ1; TRDD3 aligns across 9 bases. In germline, CDR1 is GEAIGNYY, CDR2 EKD. The CDR3 length is 15 residues. Losses at the gene ends were 0 bases for V and 3 bases for J; bases not matched to a gene: 4. CDR3 amino acids: CACDTLGDGSDKLIF. Here the CDR3 DNA reads TGTGCCTGTGACACCCTGGGGGATGGGTCCGATAAACTCATCTTT.

Concerning this clone: Given a far larger clone just one base away, this is likely a sequencing read error. The chain couples TRDV2 to TRDJ1; 7 positions match TRDD3. Germline V gene sequence: CDR1 GEAIGNYY, CDR2 EKD. This CDR3 has 15 amino acids. V lost 3 bases, J lost 0 bases, and 6 bases stayed unmatched. This chain's CDR3 is CACDVPGGYTDKLIF. CDR3 nucleotides: TGTGCCTGTGACGTACCGGGGGGATACACCGATAAACTCATCTTT.

This clone is judged large. Other DNA variants within this sample encode the same CDR3. The chain combines TRDV2 with TRDJ3; 11 nucleotides line up with TRDD3. V shed 0 bases and J 0 bases; nucleotides not matched to a gene: 6. The CDR3 is 20 residues long. Germline V gene data show CDR1 as GEAIGNYY and CDR2 as EKD. The CDR3 bases are TGTGCCTGTGACACCGCCGGTGGGGGATACGACTCCTGGGACACCCGACAGATGTTTTTC. Encoded protein: CACDTAGGGYDSWDTRQMFF.

This clone was seen a handful of times. The same CDR3 can be traced to other DNA sequences in this sample. V and J are TRDV2 and TRDJ3; 13 nucleotides agree with TRDD3. CDR3 length: 21 amino acids. The junction had 13 bases not matched to a gene; V was cut back by 3 bases and J by 3 bases. CDR1 and CDR2 from the germline V gene are GEAIGNYY and EKD. CDR3: CACDPTGGYARANWDTRQMFF. CDR3 in DNA: TGTGCCTGTGACCCAACTGGGGGATACGCCCGAGCCAACTGGGACACCCGACAGATGTTTTTC.

V gene TRDV2 combines with J gene TRDJ1; 7 nucleotides align to TRDD2. Germline CDR1 GEAIGNYY, CDR2 EKD. The CDR3 extends over 18 amino acids. With 1 base clipped from V and 3 bases from J, the junction kept 16 bases outside the gene matches. Written as DNA, the CDR3 is TGTGCCTGTGACACGGTATCCCCTTCCTCCCGTACACCCGATAAACTCATCTTT. As protein: CACDTVSPSSRTPDKLIF.